A selection of T cell receptor beta chains follows, all from one sample in a study of T cell changes during pregnancy in multiple sclerosis. Method: immunoSEQ multiplex PCR; TCRdb's copy keeps in-frame clones and lacks some. The sample consists of some 41,000 clones, 90% to 95% of them appearing once. Sequenced here: CD8+ T cells from peripheral blood mononuclear cells, sampled in the third trimester of pregnancy. Receptor source: a female donor with multiple sclerosis, enrolled in a pregnancy study. Each CDR3 is given with its conserved first and last residue. A D gene is named only where the DNA matches it firmly. Part of the rows lack a size; the others show once, few, many or a class for expanded clones.

>TRBV11-2|NA|TRBJ2-6|NA
TGTGCCAGCAGCCGCCCAGGGACTGGGGCCAACGTCCTGACTTTC
CASSRPGTGANVLTF
>TRBV27|NA|TRBJ2-3|TRBD2
TGTGCCAGCACACGAGCGGGAGCCAGCACAGATACGCAGTATTTT
CASTRAGASTDTQYF
>TRBV6-5|NA|TRBJ1-2|TRBD1
TGTGCCAGCACTCAACCCCTGACAGGGAACGGCTACACCTTC
CASTQPLTGNGYTF
>TRBV27|NA|TRBJ2-1|NA
TGTGCCAGCAGTTTATCGTACACCTACAATGAGCAGTTCTTC
CASSLSYTYNEQFF
>TRBV4-3|NA|TRBJ2-3|TRBD2
TGCGCCAGCAGCCACCTAGCGGGAGCTGGAGATACGCAGTATTTT
CASSHLAGAGDTQYF
>TRBV7-9|NA|TRBJ2-5|NA
TGTGCCAGCAGCTTAGCGCCAGGGAGGCAAGAGACCCAGTACTTC
CASSLAPGRQETQYF
>TRBV7-6|NA|TRBJ2-2|NA
TGTGCCAGCAGTAGCGGAACCACCGGGGAGCTGTTTTTT
CASSSGTTGELFF
>TRBV9|NA|TRBJ2-7|NA
TGTGCCAGCAGCGTAGGGACAGTTGACGAGCAGTACTTC
CASSVGTVDEQYF
>TRBV6-1|NA|TRBJ2-7|TRBD1
TGTGCCAGCAGTATCGGGACAGGAGCCCTCGAGCAGTACTTC
CASSIGTGALEQYF
>TRBV19|few|TRBJ2-1|NA
TGTGCCAGCTCATTAATTGGTAACGGTTACAATGAGCAGTTCTTC
CASSLIGNGYNEQFF
>TRBV28|NA|TRBJ2-3|NA
TGTGCCAGTGAGCGGATATCCACAGATACGCAGTATTTT
CASERISTDTQYF
>TRBV5-6|NA|TRBJ2-5|TRBD2
TGTGCCAGCAGCCAAGCTACTAGCGGGAGGGAAGGGGAGACCCAGTACTTC
CASSQATSGREGETQYF
>TRBV2|once|TRBJ1-2|NA
TGTGCCAGTACAGCCTATGGCTACACCTTC
CASTAYGYTF
>TRBV27|NA|TRBJ2-3|TRBD2
TGTGCCACCCAGCGGGAGGGTACAGATACGCAGTATTTT
CATQREGTDTQYF
>TRBV6-4|NA|TRBJ2-1|TRBD2
TGTGCCAGCAGTGAGGCGGGAGTGACGAATGAGCAGTTCTTC
CASSEAGVTNEQFF
>TRBV4-1|NA|TRBJ1-1|NA
TGCGCCAGCAGCCAAGTAGAGGGCACTGAAGCTTTCTTT
CASSQVEGTEAFF
>TRBV7-6|NA|TRBJ2-2|NA
TGTGCCAGCAGTCCCGGGCTGGGGGGCGGGGAGCTGTTTTTT
CASSPGLGGGELFF
>TRBV27|NA|TRBJ2-1|NA
TGTGCCAGCAGTTCGAGGAGCAATGAGCAGTTCTTC
CASSSRSNEQFF
>TRBV7-2|NA|TRBJ2-5|NA
TGTGCCAGCAGCTTAGTGTTCGTGACAGGCGAAGAGACCCAGTACTTC
CASSLVFVTGEETQYF
>TRBV13|NA|TRBJ2-3|TRBD2
TGTGCCAGCTATTCTGCACATGCGGGAGGGCCCCCAGATACGCAGTATTTT
CASYSAHAGGPPDTQYF
>TRBV13|NA|TRBJ2-3|NA
TGTGCCAGCAGCTTTGGGGCCAGCACAGATACGCAGTATTTT
CASSFGASTDTQYF
>TRBV7-6|NA|TRBJ2-3|TRBD2
TGTGCCAGCAGCTCGTGGCGGGAGGGAGATACGCAGTATTTT
CASSSWREGDTQYF
>TRBV4-3|NA|TRBJ2-7|NA
TGCGCCAGCAGCCAAGGTTTGTTATACGAGCAGTACTTC
CASSQGLLYEQYF
>TRBV30|few|TRBJ1-2|NA
TGTGCCTGGAGTGTAACGCAAGGGGGTGATGGCTACACCTTC
CAWSVTQGGDGYTF
>TRBV4-3|NA|TRBJ1-1|NA
TGCGCCAGCAGCCAAGACAGTGAAACTGAAGCTTTCTTT
CASSQDSETEAFF
>TRBV15|NA|TRBJ2-5|NA
TGTGCCACCAGCACGACAGAACAAGAGACCCAGTACTTC
CATSTTEQETQYF
>TRBV2|NA|TRBJ2-7|TRBD2
TGTGCCAGCAGTGAGGGGACTAGCGGGACGAACTACGAGCAGTACTTC
CASSEGTSGTNYEQYF
>TRBV11-3|NA|TRBJ1-2|NA
TGTGCCAGCAGCTTAGAGACACTCTGGGACTATGGCTACACCTTC
CASSLETLWDYGYTF
>TRBV28|NA|TRBJ2-3|NA
TGTGCCAGCAGTTTGGGGGCCGCAAGCACAGATACGCAGTATTTT
CASSLGAASTDTQYF
>TRBV19|NA|TRBJ2-5|NA
TGTGCCAGTAGTGATGAGCCCTGGGGGCCCCAAGAGACCCAGTACTTC
CASSDEPWGPQETQYF
>TRBV27|NA|TRBJ2-7|TRBD2
TGTGCCAGCAGCACCCCCCGCGCGGGAGTTAGAGAGCAGTACTTC
CASSTPRAGVREQYF
>TRBV7-9|NA|TRBJ1-1|NA
TGTGCCAGCAGCCAACCGACGGGGAACACTGAAGCTTTCTTT
CASSQPTGNTEAFF
>TRBV7-6|NA|TRBJ2-1|TRBD1
TGTGCCAGCAGCTCCTTGGGACAGGGAGAGCAGTTCTTC
CASSSLGQGEQFF
>TRBV10-3|NA|TRBJ2-1|TRBD1
TGTGCCATCAAAGGGACAGGGTCCGATGAGCAGTTCTTC
CAIKGTGSDEQFF
>TRBV7-3|NA|TRBJ2-1|TRBD1
TGTGCCAGCAGCGCCCGGGACAGAAATGTCAATGAGCAGTTCTTC
CASSARDRNVNEQFF
>TRBV5-1|NA|TRBJ1-1|NA
TGCGCCAGCAGCTTGGTTGGGGGGGCGCGGGAGGCTGAAGCTTTCTTT
CASSLVGGAREAEAFF
>TRBV7-9|NA|TRBJ2-3|TRBD1
TGTGCCAGCAGCCAAACGGACAGGTCCACAGATACGCAGTATTTT
CASSQTDRSTDTQYF
>TRBV7-9|NA|TRBJ2-1|TRBD2
TGTGCCAGCAGCTCAAGGACTAGCGGGAACTCCTACAATGAGCAGTTCTTC
CASSSRTSGNSYNEQFF
>TRBV4-1|NA|TRBJ2-7|TRBD2
TGCGCCAGCAGCCAAGTTGCGGGAGAAGTTTACGAGCAGTACTTC
CASSQVAGEVYEQYF
>TRBV27|NA|TRBJ2-7|TRBD2
TGTGCCAGCCGCACGGGGGGGGGAGAGCAGTACTTC
CASRTGGGEQYF
>TRBV5-1|NA|TRBJ2-1|TRBD2
TGCGCCAGCAGCCCCCGGGAGGGCGTCTCCTACAATGAGCAGTTCTTC
CASSPREGVSYNEQFF
>TRBV28|NA|TRBJ1-1|NA
TGTGCCAGCAGTGCCGAGGACTTTCGGCCGGGGGCTTTCTTT
CASSAEDFRPGAFF